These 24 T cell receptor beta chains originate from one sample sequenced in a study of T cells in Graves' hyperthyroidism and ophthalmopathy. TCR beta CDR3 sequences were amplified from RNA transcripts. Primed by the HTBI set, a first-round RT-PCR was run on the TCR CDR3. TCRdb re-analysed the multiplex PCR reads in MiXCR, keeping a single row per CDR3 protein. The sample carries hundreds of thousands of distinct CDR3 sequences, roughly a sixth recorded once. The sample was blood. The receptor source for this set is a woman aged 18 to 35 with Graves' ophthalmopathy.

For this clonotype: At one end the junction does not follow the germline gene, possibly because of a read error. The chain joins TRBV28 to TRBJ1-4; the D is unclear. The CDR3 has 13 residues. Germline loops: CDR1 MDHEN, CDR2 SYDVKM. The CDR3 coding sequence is TGTGCCAGCAGTTCCCGGCGGGATGAAAAACTGCTTTTT. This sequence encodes CASSSRRDEKLLF.

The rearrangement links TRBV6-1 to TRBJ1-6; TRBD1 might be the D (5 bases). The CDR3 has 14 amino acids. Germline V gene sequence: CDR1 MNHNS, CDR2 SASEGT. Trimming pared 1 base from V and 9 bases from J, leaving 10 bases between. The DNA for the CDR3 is TGTGCCAGCAGTGAAGGGGCCGGGGGTTCACCCCTCCACTTT. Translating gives CASSEGAGGSPLHF.

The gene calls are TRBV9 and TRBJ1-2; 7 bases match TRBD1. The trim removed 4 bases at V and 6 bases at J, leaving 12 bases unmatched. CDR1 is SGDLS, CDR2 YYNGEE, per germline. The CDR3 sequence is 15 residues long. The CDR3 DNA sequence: TGTGCCAGCAGCCCCCCCCTTCGCACAGGGGATGGCTACACCTTC. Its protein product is CASSPPLRTGDGYTF.

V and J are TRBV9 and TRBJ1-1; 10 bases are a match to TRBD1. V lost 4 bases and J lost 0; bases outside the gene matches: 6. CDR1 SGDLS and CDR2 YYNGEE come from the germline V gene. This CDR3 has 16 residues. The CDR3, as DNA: TGTGCCAGCAGCTTGGGGACAGGGGATATGAACACTGAAGCTTTCTTT. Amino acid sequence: CASSLGTGDMNTEAFF.

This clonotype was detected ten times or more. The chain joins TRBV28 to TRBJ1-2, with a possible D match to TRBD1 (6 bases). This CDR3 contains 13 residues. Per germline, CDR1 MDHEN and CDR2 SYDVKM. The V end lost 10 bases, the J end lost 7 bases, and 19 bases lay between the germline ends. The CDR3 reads CAIKGGGGGGYTF. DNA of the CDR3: TGTGCCATCAAAGGAGGGGGGGGGGGTGGCTACACCTTC.

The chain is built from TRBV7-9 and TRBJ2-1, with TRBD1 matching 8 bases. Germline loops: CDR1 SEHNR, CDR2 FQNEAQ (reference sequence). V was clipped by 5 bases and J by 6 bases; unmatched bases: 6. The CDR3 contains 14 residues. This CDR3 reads CASSVRTGFNEQFF. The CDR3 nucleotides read TGTGCCAGCAGCGTAAGGACAGGGTTCAATGAGCAGTTCTTC. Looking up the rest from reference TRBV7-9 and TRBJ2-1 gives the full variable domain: DTGVSQNPRHKITKRGQNVTFRCDPISEHNRLYWYRQTLGQGPEFLTYFQNEAQLEKSRLLSDRFSAERPKGSFSTLEIQRTEQGDSAMYLCASSVRTGFNEQFFGPGTRLTVL.

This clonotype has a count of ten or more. The CDR3 DNA reads as TGTGCCAGCAGCCAATCCGGGACAGATCGATACGATGAGCAGTTCTTC. As protein: CASSQSGTDRYDEQFF. The genes are TRBV7-9 and TRBJ2-1; 7 nucleotides line up with TRBD1. The germline V gene has CDR1 SEHNR and CDR2 FQNEAQ (reference sequence). The CDR3 covers 16 residues. Trimming cost V 5 bases and J 8 bases; bases outside gene matches: 15.

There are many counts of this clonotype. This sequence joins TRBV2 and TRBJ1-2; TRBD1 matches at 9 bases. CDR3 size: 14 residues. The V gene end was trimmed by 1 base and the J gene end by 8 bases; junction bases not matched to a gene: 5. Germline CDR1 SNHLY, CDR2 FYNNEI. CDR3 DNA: TGTGCCAGCAGTGAAGTTGGGGACAGGGCCGGCTACACCTTC. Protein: CASSEVGDRAGYTF.

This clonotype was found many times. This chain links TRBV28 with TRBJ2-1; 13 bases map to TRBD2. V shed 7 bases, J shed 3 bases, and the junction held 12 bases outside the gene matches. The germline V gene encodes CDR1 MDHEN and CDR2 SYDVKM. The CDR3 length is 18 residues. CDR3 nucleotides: TGTGCCAGCACTCTCCTTTCGGGACTAGCGGGAATCTACAATGAGCAGTTCTTC. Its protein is CASTLLSGLAGIYNEQFF.

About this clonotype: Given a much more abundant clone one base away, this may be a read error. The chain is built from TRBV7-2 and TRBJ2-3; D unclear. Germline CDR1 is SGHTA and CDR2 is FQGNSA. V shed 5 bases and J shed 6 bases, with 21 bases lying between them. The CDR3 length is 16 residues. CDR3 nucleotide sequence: TGTGCCAGCAGCGCGACCGCCTTAAGGAAGGGCGATACGCAGTATTTT. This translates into CASSATALRKGDTQYF.

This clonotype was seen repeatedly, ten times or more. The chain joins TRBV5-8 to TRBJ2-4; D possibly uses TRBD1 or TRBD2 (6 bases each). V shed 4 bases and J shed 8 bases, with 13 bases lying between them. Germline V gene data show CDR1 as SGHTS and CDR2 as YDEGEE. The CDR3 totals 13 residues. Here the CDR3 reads CASSRRGVDIQYF. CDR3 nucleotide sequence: TGTGCCAGCAGCCGGAGGGGGGTGGACATTCAGTACTTC.

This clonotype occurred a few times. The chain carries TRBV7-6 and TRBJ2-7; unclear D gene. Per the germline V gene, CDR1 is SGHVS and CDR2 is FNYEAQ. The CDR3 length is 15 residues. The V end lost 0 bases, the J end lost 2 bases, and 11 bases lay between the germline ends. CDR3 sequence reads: CASSLAGEYPYEQYF. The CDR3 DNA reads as TGTGCCAGCAGCTTAGCTGGAGAATATCCCTACGAGCAGTACTTC.

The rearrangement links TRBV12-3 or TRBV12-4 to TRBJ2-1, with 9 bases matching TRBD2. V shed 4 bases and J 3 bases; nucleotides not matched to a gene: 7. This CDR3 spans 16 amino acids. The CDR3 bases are TGTGCCAGCAGTTCAAATAGCGGGAGTAACTACAATGAGCAGTTCTTC. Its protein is CASSSNSGSNYNEQFF.

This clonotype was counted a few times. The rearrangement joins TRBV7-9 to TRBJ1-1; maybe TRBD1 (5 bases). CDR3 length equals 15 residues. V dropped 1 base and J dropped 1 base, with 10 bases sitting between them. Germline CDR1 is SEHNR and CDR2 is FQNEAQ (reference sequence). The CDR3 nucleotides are TGTGCCAGCAGCTTAGGGGGGTACCCGAACACTGAAGCTTTCTTT. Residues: CASSLGGYPNTEAFF.

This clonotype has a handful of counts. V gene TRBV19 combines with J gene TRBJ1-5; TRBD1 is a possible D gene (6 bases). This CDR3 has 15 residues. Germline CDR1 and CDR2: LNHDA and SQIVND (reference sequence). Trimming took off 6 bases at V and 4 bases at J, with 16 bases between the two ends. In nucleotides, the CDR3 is TGTGCCAGTAGCATGGCCGACAGGAATAATCAGCCCCAGCATTTT. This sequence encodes CASSMADRNNQPQHF.

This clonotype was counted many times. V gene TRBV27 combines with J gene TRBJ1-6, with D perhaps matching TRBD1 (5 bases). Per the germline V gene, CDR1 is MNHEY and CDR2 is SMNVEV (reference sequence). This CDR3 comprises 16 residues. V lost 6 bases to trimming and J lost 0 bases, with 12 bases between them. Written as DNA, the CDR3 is TGTGCCAGCAGACCGACAGTTAGCTCCTATAATTCACCCCTCCACTTT. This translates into CASRPTVSSYNSPLHF.

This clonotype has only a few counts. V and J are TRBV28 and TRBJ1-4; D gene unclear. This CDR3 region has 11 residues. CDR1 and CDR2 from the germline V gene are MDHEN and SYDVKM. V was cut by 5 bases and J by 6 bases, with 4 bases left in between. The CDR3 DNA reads TGTGCCAGCAGTACTGATGAAAAACTGTTTTTT. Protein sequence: CASSTDEKLFF.

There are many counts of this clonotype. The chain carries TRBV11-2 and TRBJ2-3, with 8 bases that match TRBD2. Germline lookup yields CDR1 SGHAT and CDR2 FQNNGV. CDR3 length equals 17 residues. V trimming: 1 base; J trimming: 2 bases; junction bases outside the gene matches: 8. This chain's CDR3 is CASSLVAASGYTDTQYF. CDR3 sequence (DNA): TGTGCCAGCAGCTTAGTCGCGGCTAGCGGGTACACAGATACGCAGTATTTT.

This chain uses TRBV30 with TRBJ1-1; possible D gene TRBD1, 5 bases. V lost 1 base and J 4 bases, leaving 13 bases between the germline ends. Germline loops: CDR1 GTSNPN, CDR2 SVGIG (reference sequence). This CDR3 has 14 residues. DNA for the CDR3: TGTGCCTGGAGTGCTTCCCCGGGGGGCACTGAAGCTTTCTTT. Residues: CAWSASPGGTEAFF.

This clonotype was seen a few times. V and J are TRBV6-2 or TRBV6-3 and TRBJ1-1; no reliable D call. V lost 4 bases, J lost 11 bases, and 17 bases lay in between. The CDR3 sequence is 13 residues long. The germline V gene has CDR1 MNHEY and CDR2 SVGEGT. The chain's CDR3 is CASSLVGRGHAFF. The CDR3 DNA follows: TGTGCCAGCAGTTTGGTTGGGAGAGGGCATGCTTTCTTT.

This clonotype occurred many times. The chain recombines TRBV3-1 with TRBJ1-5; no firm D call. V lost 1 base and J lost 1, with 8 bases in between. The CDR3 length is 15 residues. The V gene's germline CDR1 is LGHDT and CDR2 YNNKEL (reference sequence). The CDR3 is CASSQGFTSNQPQHF. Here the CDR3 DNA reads TGTGCCAGCAGCCAAGGGTTCACAAGCAATCAGCCCCAGCATTTT. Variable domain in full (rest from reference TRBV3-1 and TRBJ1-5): DTAVSQTPKYLVTQMGNDKSIKCEQNLGHDTMYWYKQDSKKFLKIMFSYNNKELIINETVPNRFSPKSPDKAHLNLHINSLELGDSAVYFCASSQGFTSNQPQHFGDGTRLSIL.

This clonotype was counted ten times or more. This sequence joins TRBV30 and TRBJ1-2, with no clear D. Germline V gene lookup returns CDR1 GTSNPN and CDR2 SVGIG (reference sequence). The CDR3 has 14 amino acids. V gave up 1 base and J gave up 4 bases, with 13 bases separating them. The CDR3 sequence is CAWSGPRVSYGYTF. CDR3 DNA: TGTGCCTGGAGTGGCCCTAGGGTGAGCTATGGCTACACCTTC.

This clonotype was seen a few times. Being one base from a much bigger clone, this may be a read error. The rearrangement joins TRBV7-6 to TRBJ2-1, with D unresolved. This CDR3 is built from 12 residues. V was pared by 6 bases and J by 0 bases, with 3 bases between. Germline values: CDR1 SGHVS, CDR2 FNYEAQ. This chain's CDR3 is CASRGSYNEQFF. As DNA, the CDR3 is TGTGCCAGCAGGGGCTCCTACAATGAGCAGTTCTTC.

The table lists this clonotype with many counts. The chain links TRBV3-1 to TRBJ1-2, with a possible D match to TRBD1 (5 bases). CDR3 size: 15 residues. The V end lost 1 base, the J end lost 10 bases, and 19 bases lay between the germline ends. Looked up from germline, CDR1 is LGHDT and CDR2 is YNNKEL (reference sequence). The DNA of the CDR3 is TGTGCCAGCAGCCAAGGCGGGTTCGGGGGTTTTGACTACACCTTC. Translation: CASSQGGFGGFDYTF.